A selection of T cell receptor beta chains follows, all from one sample in a study of lymphopenia after photon versus proton radiotherapy. The protocol was immunoSEQ multiplex PCR, while the TCRdb copy is restricted to in-frame clones and leaves out a portion. The sample lists 37,000 or so clones, approximately 87% occurring once. The input for sequencing was peripheral blood, taken from a patient treated with photon-based radiotherapy. These receptors were obtained from a man over 45 with gastric cancer. The CDR3 runs from the conserved cysteine through the conserved F or W. D genes are given only for firm matches. The listing skips clone size in some rows; elsewhere it reads once, few, many or a size class.

>TRBD2|TRBJ2-7|.|TRBV5-1
TGCGCCAGCAGCTTGGCCCTACTAGCGGGAGGGCCGGACGAGCAGTACTTC
CASSLALLAGGPDEQYF
>.|TRBJ2-5|few|TRBV6-1
TGTGCCAGCAGTGGGCAGAACCAAGAGACCCAGTACTTC
CASSGQNQETQYF
>TRBD1|TRBJ2-6|.|TRBV27
TGTGCCAGCAGTCCCTCGACAGGGGTGATCTCTGGGGCCAACGTCCTGACTTTC
CASSPSTGVISGANVLTF
>TRBD1|TRBJ1-2|.|TRBV28
TGTGCCAGCAGGCCAACAGGGGTCGGCTACACCTTC
CASRPTGVGYTF
>.|TRBJ2-3|.|TRBV20-1
TGCAGTGCCGAGGCTCGGGATACGCAGTATTTT
CSAEARDTQYF
>.|TRBJ1-4|.|TRBV7-9
TGTGCCAGCAGCTACTGGACGGGAGATAATGAAAAACTGTTTTTT
CASSYWTGDNEKLFF
>.|TRBJ1-5|.|TRBV9
TGTGCCAGCAGCCCGAAAGGAAGGGATCAGCCCCAGCATTTT
CASSPKGRDQPQHF
>.|TRBJ2-7|.|TRBV2
TGTGCCAGCAGTGACGGGCGGGGCGGCTACGAGCAGTACTTC
CASSDGRGGYEQYF
>.|TRBJ2-1|.|TRBV6-5
TGTGCCAGCAACTCGGCGGTGTCCTACAATGAGCAGTTCTTC
CASNSAVSYNEQFF
>.|TRBJ1-1|.|TRBV4-1
TGCGCCAGCAGCCAAGAGGCGGGTTGGAACACTGAAGCTTTCTTT
CASSQEAGWNTEAFF
>.|TRBJ2-1|once|TRBV7-9
TGTGCCAGCAGCTTAGGACCGTACAATGAGCAGTTCTTC
CASSLGPYNEQFF
>TRBD2|TRBJ2-1|.|TRBV5-6
TGTGCCAGCAGCGTCCCGGGACTAGAAGGCAATGAGCAGTTCTTC
CASSVPGLEGNEQFF
>.|TRBJ2-4|.|TRBV7-9
TGTGCCAGCAGCTTATCGGCAGGGTTTGTCGGAAACATTCAGTACTTC
CASSLSAGFVGNIQYF
>TRBD1|TRBJ2-7|.|TRBV5-6
TGTGCCAGCAGCAAGTACCGGGACAGGAGCTCCTACGAGCAGTACTTC
CASSKYRDRSSYEQYF
>TRBD2|TRBJ2-2|.|TRBV9
TGTGCCAGCAGCGTAGTAAGCCTAGCGGCGACCCCCGGGGAGCTGTTTTTT
CASSVVSLAATPGELFF
>TRBD2|TRBJ2-7|.|TRBV11-2
TGTGCCAGCAGAAAAGGAAGGTTGGGCGGGAGAGGTCCCTACGAGCAGTACTTC
CASRKGRLGGRGPYEQYF
>TRBD2|TRBJ2-5|.|TRBV4-1
TGCGCCAGCAGCCAAGGACTAGCGGGAGATGGAGAGACCCAGTACTTC
CASSQGLAGDGETQYF
>.|TRBJ2-3|.|TRBV12-5
TGTGCTAGTGGTATCGACAGGAGGGGTACGCAGTATTTT
CASGIDRRGTQYF
>.|TRBJ1-1|.|TRBV30
TGTGCCTGGAGTCCCGATCACCAGGGTAGTACTGAAGCTTTCTTT
CAWSPDHQGSTEAFF
>.|TRBJ2-3|.|TRBV7-6
TGTGCCAGCTCGGGCCATAGCTTCACAGATACGCAGTATTTT
CASSGHSFTDTQYF
>.|TRBJ2-7|.|TRBV25-1
TGTGCCAGCAGTCACCCGGGATCACGCTACGAGCAGTACTTC
CASSHPGSRYEQYF
>.|TRBJ2-1|.|TRBV18
TGTGCCAGCTCACCACCACAGGGGACTGCAGCCTACAATGAGCAGTTCTTC
CASSPPQGTAAYNEQFF
>.|TRBJ1-1|.|TRBV5-1
TGCGCCAGCAGCCTCGTGACGTTGAACACTGAAGCTTTCTTT
CASSLVTLNTEAFF
>.|TRBJ1-2|.|TRBV28
TGTGCCAGCAGTTTGAGAGTTCTTAACTATGGCTACACCTTC
CASSLRVLNYGYTF
>.|TRBJ1-1|.|TRBV28
TGTGCCAGCAGTATTGGGGGGGTGGCGAACACTGAAGCTTTCTTT
CASSIGGVANTEAFF
>TRBD2|TRBJ2-3|.|TRBV19
TGTGCCAGTAGGTATAGCGGGAGGGCCAAGGGCACAGATACGCAGTATTTT
CASRYSGRAKGTDTQYF
>TRBD1|TRBJ2-4|.|TRBV19
TGTGCCAGTTCCGGGACAGACCTAGCCAAAAACATTCAGTACTTC
CASSGTDLAKNIQYF
>.|TRBJ1-1|.|TRBV14
TGTGCCAGCAGCGATCGGAAAGGGACTTATAACACTGAAGCTTTCTTT
CASSDRKGTYNTEAFF
>TRBD1|TRBJ2-2|.|TRBV7-2
TGTGCCAGCAGCCCGACAGGGGGGACCGGGGAGCTGTTTTTT
CASSPTGGTGELFF
>.|TRBJ2-2|.|TRBV5-4
TGTGCCAGCAGCTTGAGGAGTGCGGGGGAGCTGTTTTTT
CASSLRSAGELFF
>TRBD2|TRBJ2-3|once|TRBV6-4
TGTGCCAGCAGTGCCGGGGGACTAGCGGGAGATTACATCACAGATACGCAGTATTTT
CASSAGGLAGDYITDTQYF
>TRBD1|TRBJ2-2|.|TRBV11-2
TGTGCCAGCAGCTTATTCAAGACAGGGCCCGGGGAGCTGTTTTTT
CASSLFKTGPGELFF
>TRBD1|TRBJ1-5|.|TRBV19
TGTGCCAGTACCGACAGGGGGCGAATCCACAATCAGCCCCAGCATTTT
CASTDRGRIHNQPQHF
>TRBD2|TRBJ2-1|.|TRBV2
TGTGCCAGCAGTGGCAGGACTAGGAATGAGCAGTTCTTC
CASSGRTRNEQFF
>TRBD1|TRBJ1-4|once|TRBV4-1
TGCGCCAGCAGCCATACGCCCTGGACAGGGGGAGAAAAACTGTTTTTT
CASSHTPWTGGEKLFF
>TRBD2|TRBJ2-7|once|TRBV5-4
TGTGCCAGCAGCTTGGGACTAGCGGGAGGGCCTAGATCCTACGAGCAGTACTTC
CASSLGLAGGPRSYEQYF
>TRBD1|TRBJ1-4|.|TRBV7-6
TGTGCCAGCAGCAGGGACAGGGGAGATGAAAAACTGTTTTTT
CASSRDRGDEKLFF
>.|TRBJ2-1|few|TRBV5-1
TGCGCCAGCAGCTTGGACTTGGCACCCTACAATGAGCAGTTCTTC
CASSLDLAPYNEQFF
>TRBD1|TRBJ1-5|.|TRBV18
TGTGCCAGCTCTCCCGGGACAGGGGGCGTGGGGAATCAGCCCCAGCATTTT
CASSPGTGGVGNQPQHF
>.|TRBJ2-1|.|TRBV7-2
TGTGCCAGCAGCCCGCATCGGGATGAGCAGTTCTTC
CASSPHRDEQFF
>TRBD1|TRBJ2-1|.|TRBV2
TGTGCCAGCAGCGGGACAGTATACAATGAGCAGTTCTTC
CASSGTVYNEQFF
>TRBD2|TRBJ2-7|.|TRBV7-2
TGTGCCAGCAGCTTAGCGAGTGTAGCGGGAGGGCCCTACGAGCAGTACTTC
CASSLASVAGGPYEQYF
>.|TRBJ2-3|once|TRBV29-1
TGCAGCGTCATCCGCACAGATACGCAGTATTTT
CSVIRTDTQYF
>TRBD1|TRBJ1-1|.|TRBV7-2
TGTGCCAGCAGCTTATATGGACAGGGGACCAGCACTGAAGCTTTCTTT
CASSLYGQGTSTEAFF
>.|TRBJ2-7|.|TRBV2
TGTGCCAGCTCCCGGGACAATTCCTACGAGCAGTACTTC
CASSRDNSYEQYF
>TRBD2|TRBJ2-3|few|TRBV6-4
TGTGCCAGCAGTGAAGGAGCGGGAGAGGGAGATACGCAGTATTTT
CASSEGAGEGDTQYF